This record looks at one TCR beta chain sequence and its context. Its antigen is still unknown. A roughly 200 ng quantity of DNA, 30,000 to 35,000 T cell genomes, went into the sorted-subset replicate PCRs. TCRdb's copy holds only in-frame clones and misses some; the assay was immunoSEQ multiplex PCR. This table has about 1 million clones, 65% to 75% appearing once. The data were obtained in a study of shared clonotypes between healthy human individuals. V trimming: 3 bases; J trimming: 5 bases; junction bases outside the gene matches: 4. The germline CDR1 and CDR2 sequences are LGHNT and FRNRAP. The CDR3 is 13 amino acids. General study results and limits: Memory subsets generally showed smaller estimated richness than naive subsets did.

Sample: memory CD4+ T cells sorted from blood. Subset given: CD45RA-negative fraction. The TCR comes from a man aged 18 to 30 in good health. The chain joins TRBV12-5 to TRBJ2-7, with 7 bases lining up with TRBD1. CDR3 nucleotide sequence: TGTGCTAGTGGTTTAGGGACAGACCACGAGCAGTACTTC. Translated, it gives CASGLGTDHEQYF. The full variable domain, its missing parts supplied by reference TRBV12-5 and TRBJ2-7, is DARVTQTPRHKVTEMGQEVTMRCQPILGHNTVFWYRQTMMQGLELLAYFRNRAPLDDSGMPKDRFSAEMPDATLATLKIQPSEPRDSAVYFCASGLGTDHEQYFGPGTRLTVT.